These 18 T cell receptor beta chains were all obtained from the same sample, sequenced in a study of T cells and Merkel cell carcinoma outcomes. Produced via immunoSEQ multiplex PCR; TCRdb's table is partial and in-frame only. Here the sample spans about 19,000 clones, 82% being singletons. The specimen was tumor tissue from Merkel cell carcinoma. The receptors derive from a human donor with Merkel cell carcinoma.

This clone has a handful of counts. The chain has TRBV11-3 and TRBJ1-1; possible D gene TRBD1, 6 bases. The V end lost 5 bases, the J end lost 0 bases, and 10 bases lay between the germline ends. The CDR3 loop spans 14 amino acids. The V gene's germline CDR1 is SGHNT and CDR2 YENEEA. DNA for the CDR3: TGTGCCAGCAGCCACAGACAGGTGAACACTGAAGCTTTCTTT. It yields the protein CASSHRQVNTEAFF.

The chain is built from TRBV5-4 and TRBJ2-7; D remains ambiguous. The length of the CDR3 is 15 residues. Deletions cut 3 bases from V and 0 bases from J, with 13 bases between. Germline CDR1 reads SGHNT; CDR2 reads YYREEE (reference sequence). The CDR3: CASSSVRQSSYEQYF. For the CDR3, the DNA is TGTGCCAGCAGCTCTGTACGGCAGAGCTCCTACGAGCAGTACTTC.

This clone was observed a single time. V is TRBV5-4 and J is TRBJ1-1; D remains unclear. The length of the CDR3 is 13 residues. The V gene's germline CDR1 is SGHNT and CDR2 YYREEE (reference sequence). The ends were cut back, 1 base at V and 5 bases at J, with 9 bases in the middle. CDR3 protein: CASSLTRWTEAFF. The DNA for the CDR3 is TGTGCCAGCAGCTTGACGCGGTGGACTGAAGCTTTCTTT.

There are a few counts of this clone. The chain links TRBV6-1 to TRBJ1-3, with D unresolved. Germline lookup yields CDR1 MNHNS and CDR2 SASEGT. Trimming cost V 9 bases and J 1 base, with 4 bases left between them. The CDR3 runs 11 residues. CDR3 nucleotides: TGTGCCAGTCTTTCTGGAAACACCATATATTTT. This gives the protein CASLSGNTIYF.

The chain links TRBV10-3 to TRBJ2-5; 8 nucleotides match TRBD2. The V and J ends lost 4 bases and 7 bases, in that order; junction bases with no gene match: 5. Germline CDR1 reads ENHRY; CDR2 reads SYGVKD. The CDR3 length is 13 residues. In DNA form, the CDR3 reads TGTGCCATCAGTGGGACCGGGAGGGGGACCCAGTACTTC. This gives the protein CAISGTGRGTQYF.

The CDR3 coding sequence is TGTGCCAGCAATCCGCCAGGGGGCCGAGAGCAGTTCTTC. It encodes CASNPPGGREQFF. The J gene is TRBJ2-1, the V gene TRBV5-5; 8 nucleotides agree with TRBD1. The germline gives CDR1 SGHKS, CDR2 YYEKEE (reference sequence). V lost 6 bases and J lost 10; bases outside the gene matches: 9. The CDR3 has 13 residues.

The chain employs TRBV6-5 and TRBJ1-6, with unresolved D. CDR3 length equals 13 residues. Trimming shortened V by 6 bases and J by 7 bases, and 10 bases separated the two germline ends. Germline CDR1 MNHEY, CDR2 SVGAGI. CDR3 DNA sequence: TGTGCCAGCAGGACAAGGAAGAATTCACCCCTCCACTTT. Its protein product is CASRTRKNSPLHF.

The chain combines TRBV7-9 with TRBJ1-3; 7 bases match TRBD1. The CDR3 consists of 19 residues. Germline CDR1 reads SEHNR; CDR2 reads FQNEAQ (reference sequence). The trim removed 7 bases at V and 4 bases at J, leaving 22 bases unmatched. CDR3 nucleotides: TGTGCCAGCACTCCCCCCACAACCCACAGGGGCCAGCGGGGAAACACCATATATTTT. Its translation is CASTPPTTHRGQRGNTIYF.

As DNA, the CDR3 is TGCAGTGCCTTGACAGGCTATGGCTACACCTTC. This sequence encodes CSALTGYGYTF. V gene TRBV20-1 combines with J gene TRBJ1-2; possible D gene TRBD1, 6 bases. The CDR3 extends over 11 amino acids. The V gene's germline CDR1 is DFQATT and CDR2 SNEGSKA (reference sequence). The germline V and J ends were trimmed by 6 bases and 4 bases, with 9 bases remaining between them.

CDR3 coding DNA: TGTGCCAGCAGAAGTAAACAGGGGTGGGAGCAGTACTTC. Residues: CASRSKQGWEQYF. The gene calls are TRBV28 and TRBJ2-7; TRBD1 agrees at 7 bases. Germline assignment: CDR1 MDHEN and CDR2 SYDVKM. This CDR3 contains 13 residues. V shed 6 bases, J shed 7 bases, and the junction held 9 bases outside the gene matches.

This clone has a single count. V and J are TRBV15 and TRBJ2-1; D is unresolved. V lost 1 base to trimming and J lost 6 bases, with 7 bases between them. This CDR3 contains 13 residues. CDR1 is LNHNV and CDR2 is YYDKDF in the germline V gene (reference sequence). The chain's CDR3 is CATSRAQSNEQFF. CDR3 sequence (DNA): TGTGCCACCAGCAGAGCGCAGAGCAATGAGCAGTTCTTC.

About this clone: The junction departs from germline at one end; a sequencing error may be responsible. The chain couples TRBV5-5 to TRBJ1-1; 7 bases line up with TRBD1. This CDR3 comprises 14 residues. CDR1 and CDR2 (germline): SGHKS, YYEKEE (reference sequence). CDR3 bases: TGTGCCAGCCGAGACAGGGACTGGGTCACTGAAACTTTCTTT. Translation: CASRDRDWVTETFF.

V is TRBV5-3 and J is TRBJ2-2; 8 bases line up with TRBD2. TRBV5-3 is filed as an ORF, its function uncertain. J lost 3 bases, V lost 4 bases, and 11 bases had no gene match. This CDR3 contains 17 residues. CDR3 amino acids: CARSRGRPTNYTGELFF. Written as DNA, the CDR3 is TGTGCCAGAAGCCGCGGGAGGCCCACAAATTACACCGGGGAGCTGTTTTTT.

This rearrangement joins TRBV12-5 to TRBJ1-1, with D perhaps matching TRBD1 (5 bases). V gave up 1 base and J gave up 3 bases, with 15 bases separating them. Germline-derived CDR1 and CDR2 are LGHNT and FRNRAP. The CDR3 loop spans 16 amino acids. The CDR3 loop is CASGLDPRGGDTEAFF. The DNA of the CDR3 is TGTGCTAGTGGTTTGGACCCGAGGGGTGGAGACACTGAAGCTTTCTTT.

This chain's CDR3 is CARSFILAGGPVWTDTQYF. In DNA, the CDR3 is TGTGCCAGAAGCTTTATCCTAGCGGGAGGGCCTGTTTGGACAGATACGCAGTATTTT. This chain links TRBV5-3 with TRBJ2-3, with TRBD2 matching over 12 bases. TRBV5-3 is an open reading frame, and its role is uncertain. The CDR3 consists of 19 residues. The trim removed 2 bases at V and 3 bases at J, leaving 13 bases unmatched.

This clone was detected only once. The chain carries TRBV2 and TRBJ1-5, with 7 bases identical to TRBD1. Germline V CDR1 and CDR2: SNHLY, FYNNEI. J gave up 2 bases and V 7 bases, and 5 bases lay outside the gene matches. This CDR3 contains 14 residues. The CDR3 coding sequence is TGTGCCAGCACCCAAGGACAGGGCAATCAGCCCCAGCATTTT. This encodes CASTQGQGNQPQHF.

Concerning this clone: One end of the junction is discordant with germline, which a read error may explain. Other DNA sequences in the same sample also yield this CDR3. The chain has TRBV18 and TRBJ2-1, with TRBD2 matching over 9 bases. Germline V gene lookup returns CDR1 KGHSH and CDR2 LQKENI. The CDR3 has 19 amino acids. The chain's CDR3 is CASSPRLAEGQSSYNEQFF. CDR3 DNA sequence: TGTGCCAGTTCACCACGACTAGCGGAGGGTCAAAGCTCCTACAATGAGCAGTTCTTC.

The count of this clone is one. The rearrangement joins TRBV28 to TRBJ2-7; tentatively, D is TRBD1 or TRBD2 (5 bases each). This CDR3 comprises 11 residues. With 7 bases removed from V and 9 bases from J, the gap between germline ends came to 13 bases. Looked up from germline, CDR1 is MDHEN and CDR2 is SYDVKM. The CDR3 sequence is CASNIRGGQYF. DNA of the CDR3: TGTGCCAGCAATATCCGGGGCGGGCAGTACTTC.